The source of this T cell receptor beta chain is a study of shared clonotypes between healthy human individuals. As for the study in general: Used for every donor were three CD4 naive, three CD4 memory, two CD8 naive and one CD8 memory plate.

Note on this clone: Antigen unknown.

Study outcomes and limitations: In contrast to clonotypes shared by all four donors, non-shared clonotypes had lower generation probabilities. In a handful of donors, about 5% of naive CD4 clonotypes appeared in common.

At a deep level, the assay was run. Sequencing was performed with immunoSEQ multiplex PCR; in TCRdb, only in-frame clones are kept and a portion is missing. This repertoire shows some 2.1 million clones, 85% to 95% found once; its top ten account for 0.13%. Trimming took off 2 bases at V and 1 base at J, with 11 bases between the two ends. The CDR3 spans 15 residues. Germline V CDR1 and CDR2: MNHEY, SVGAGI. This sequence was found in a man aged 18 to 35 in good health. Sequencing was performed on naive CD4+ T cells sorted from blood. Subset reported: CD45RA+ positively selected. V and J are TRBV6-5 and TRBJ1-1, with D uncertain. The CDR3 sequence: CASSYLETKNTEAFF. As DNA, the CDR3 is TGTGCCAGCAGTTACCTGGAAACCAAGAACACTGAAGCTTTCTTT.